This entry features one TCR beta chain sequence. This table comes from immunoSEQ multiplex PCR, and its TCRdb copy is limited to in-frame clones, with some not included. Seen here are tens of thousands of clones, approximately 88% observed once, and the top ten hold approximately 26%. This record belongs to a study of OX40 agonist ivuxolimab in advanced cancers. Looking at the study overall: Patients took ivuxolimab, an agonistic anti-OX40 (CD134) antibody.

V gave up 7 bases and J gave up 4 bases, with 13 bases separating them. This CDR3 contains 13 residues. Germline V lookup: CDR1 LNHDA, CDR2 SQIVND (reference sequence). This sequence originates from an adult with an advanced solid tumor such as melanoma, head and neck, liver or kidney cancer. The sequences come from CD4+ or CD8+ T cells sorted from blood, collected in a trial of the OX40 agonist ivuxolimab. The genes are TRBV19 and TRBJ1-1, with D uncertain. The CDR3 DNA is TGTGCCAGTACCACGGCGGGGTCCACTGAAGCTTTCTTT. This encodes CASTTAGSTEAFF.